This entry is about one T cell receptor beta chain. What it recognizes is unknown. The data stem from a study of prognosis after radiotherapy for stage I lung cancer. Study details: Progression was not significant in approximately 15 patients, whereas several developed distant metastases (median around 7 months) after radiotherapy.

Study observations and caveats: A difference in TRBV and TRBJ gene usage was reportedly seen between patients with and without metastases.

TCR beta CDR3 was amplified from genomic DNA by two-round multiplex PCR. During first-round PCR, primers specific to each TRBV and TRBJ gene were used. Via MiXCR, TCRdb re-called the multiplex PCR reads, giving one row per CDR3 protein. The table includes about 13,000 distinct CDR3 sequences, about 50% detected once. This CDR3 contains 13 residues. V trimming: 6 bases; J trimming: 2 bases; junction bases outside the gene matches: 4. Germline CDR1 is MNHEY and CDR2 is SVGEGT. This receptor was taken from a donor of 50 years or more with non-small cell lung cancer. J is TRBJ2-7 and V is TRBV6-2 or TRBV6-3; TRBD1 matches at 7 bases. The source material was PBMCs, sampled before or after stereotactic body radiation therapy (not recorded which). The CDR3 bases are TGTGCCAGCAGACAGACAGGGCCCTACGAGCAGTACTTC. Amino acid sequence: CASRQTGPYEQYF.